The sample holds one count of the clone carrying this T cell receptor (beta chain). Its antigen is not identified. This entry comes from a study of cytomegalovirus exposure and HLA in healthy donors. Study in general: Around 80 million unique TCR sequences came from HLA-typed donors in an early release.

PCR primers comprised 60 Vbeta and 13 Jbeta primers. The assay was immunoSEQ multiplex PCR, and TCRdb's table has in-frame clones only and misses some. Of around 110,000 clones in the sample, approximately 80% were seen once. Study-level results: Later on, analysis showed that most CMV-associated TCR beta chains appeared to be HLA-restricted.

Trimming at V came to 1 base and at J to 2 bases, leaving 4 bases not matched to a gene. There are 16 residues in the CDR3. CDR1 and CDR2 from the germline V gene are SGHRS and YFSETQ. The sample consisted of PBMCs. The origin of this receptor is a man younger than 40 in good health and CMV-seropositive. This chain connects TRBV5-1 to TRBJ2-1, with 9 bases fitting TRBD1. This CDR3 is CASSLIGTGTYNEQFF. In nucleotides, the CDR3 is TGCGCCAGCAGCTTGATTGGGACAGGGACCTACAATGAGCAGTTCTTC.